This T cell receptor (beta chain) emerged from a study of shared clonotypes between healthy human individuals. For this clone: The antigen is undetermined.

As processed by the authors: Junction-only sequences without quality scores came from ImmunoSEQ, so filtering differed. Assay used: immunoSEQ multiplex PCR; TCRdb lists only in-frame clones, some missing. From that table come the V and J calls and clone size; the DNA was used to work out D and trimming. The sample lists over a million clones, 97% to 99% seen once, with 0.36% in the top ten. Trimming took off 5 bases at V and 4 bases at J, with 9 bases between the two ends. The CDR3 covers 12 residues. Germline loops: CDR1 SGHRS, CDR2 YFSETQ. Study-wide points: The sampled material consisted only of blood, and tissue repertoires are likely to differ.

This sequence joins TRBV5-1 and TRBJ2-5, with D perhaps matching TRBD2 (6 bases). Sequenced material: naive CD4+ T cells sorted from blood. As for subset: CD45RA+ positively selected. The TCR comes from a man under 40 in good health. CDR3 DNA sequence: TGCGCCAGCAGGGGGGGACCAGAGACCCAGTACTTC. Translating gives CASRGGPETQYF.